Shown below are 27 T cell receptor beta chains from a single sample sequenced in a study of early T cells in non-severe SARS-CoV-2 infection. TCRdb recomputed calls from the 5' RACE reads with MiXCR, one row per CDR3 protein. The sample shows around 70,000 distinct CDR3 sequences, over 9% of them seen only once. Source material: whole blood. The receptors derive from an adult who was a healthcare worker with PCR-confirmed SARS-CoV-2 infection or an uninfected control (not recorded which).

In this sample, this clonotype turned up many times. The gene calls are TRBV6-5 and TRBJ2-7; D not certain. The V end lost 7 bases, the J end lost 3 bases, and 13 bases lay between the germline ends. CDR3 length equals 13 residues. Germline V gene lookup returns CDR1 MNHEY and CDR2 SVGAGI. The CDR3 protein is CASTRNQNYEQYF. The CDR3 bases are TGTGCCAGCACCCGAAACCAAAACTACGAGCAGTACTTC.

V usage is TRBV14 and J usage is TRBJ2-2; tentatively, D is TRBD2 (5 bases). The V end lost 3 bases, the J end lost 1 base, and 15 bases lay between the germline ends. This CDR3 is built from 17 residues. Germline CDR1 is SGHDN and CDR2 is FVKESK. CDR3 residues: CASSHAVANKNTGELFF. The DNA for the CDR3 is TGTGCCAGCAGCCACGCGGTAGCGAACAAGAACACCGGGGAGCTGTTTTTT.

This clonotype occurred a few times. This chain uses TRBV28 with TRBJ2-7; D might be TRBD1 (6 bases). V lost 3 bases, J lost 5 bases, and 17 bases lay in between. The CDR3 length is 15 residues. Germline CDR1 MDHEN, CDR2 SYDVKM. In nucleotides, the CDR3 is TGTGCCAGCAGTTTTCGGTTTGGCAGGGGCAACGAGCAGTACTTC. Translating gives CASSFRFGRGNEQYF.

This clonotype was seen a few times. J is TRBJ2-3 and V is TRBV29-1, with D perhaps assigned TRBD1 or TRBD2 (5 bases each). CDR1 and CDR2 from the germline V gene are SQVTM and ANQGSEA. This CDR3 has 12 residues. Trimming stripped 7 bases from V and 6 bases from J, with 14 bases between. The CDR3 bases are TGCAGCGCCCTCCCCGGGGCCGATACGCAGTATTTT. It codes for CSALPGADTQYF.

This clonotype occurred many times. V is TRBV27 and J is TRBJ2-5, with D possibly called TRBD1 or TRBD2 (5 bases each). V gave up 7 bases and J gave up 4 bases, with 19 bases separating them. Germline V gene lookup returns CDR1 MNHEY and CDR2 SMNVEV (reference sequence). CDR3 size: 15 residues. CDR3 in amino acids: CASIPPLPGRETQYF. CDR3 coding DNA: TGTGCCAGCATCCCCCCCCTACCGGGGCGAGAGACCCAGTACTTC.

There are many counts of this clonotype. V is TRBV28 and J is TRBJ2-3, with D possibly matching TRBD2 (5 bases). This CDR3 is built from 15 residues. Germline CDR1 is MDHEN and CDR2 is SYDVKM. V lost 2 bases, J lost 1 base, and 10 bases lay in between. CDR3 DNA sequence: TGTGCCAGCAGTTTAGGGAGTGAGGGCACAGATACGCAGTATTTT. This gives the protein CASSLGSEGTDTQYF.

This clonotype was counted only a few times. The CDR3 protein is CASRGDRPNYGYTF. The CDR3 DNA follows: TGTGCCAGCAGAGGGGACAGGCCTAACTATGGCTACACCTTC. The V call is TRBV2, the J call TRBJ1-2; TRBD1 agrees at 8 bases. Losses at the gene ends were 6 bases for V and 0 bases for J; bases not matched to a gene: 3. Germline-derived CDR1 and CDR2 are SNHLY and FYNNEI. The CDR3 loop spans 14 amino acids.

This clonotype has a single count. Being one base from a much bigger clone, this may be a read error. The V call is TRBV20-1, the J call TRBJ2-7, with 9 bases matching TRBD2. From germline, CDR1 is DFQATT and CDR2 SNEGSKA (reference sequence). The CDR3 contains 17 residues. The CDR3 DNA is TGCAGTACTAGAGGCGAGCGGGAGGCCCCGAGCTCCTACGAGCAGTACTTC. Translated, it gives CSTRGEREAPSSYEQYF.

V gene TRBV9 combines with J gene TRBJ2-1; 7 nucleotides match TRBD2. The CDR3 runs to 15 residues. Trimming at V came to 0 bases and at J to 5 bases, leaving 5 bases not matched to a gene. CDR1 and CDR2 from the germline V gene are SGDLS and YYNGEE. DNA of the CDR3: TGTGCCAGCAGCGTAGACCGCGGGAGCAACAATGAGCAGTTCTTC. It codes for CASSVDRGSNNEQFF.

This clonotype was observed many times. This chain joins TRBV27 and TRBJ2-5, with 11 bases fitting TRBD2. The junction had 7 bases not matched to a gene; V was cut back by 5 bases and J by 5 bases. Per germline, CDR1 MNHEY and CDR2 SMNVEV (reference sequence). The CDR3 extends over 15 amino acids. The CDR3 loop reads CASSQTSGRRETQYF. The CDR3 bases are TGTGCCAGCAGTCAAACTAGCGGGAGACGGGAGACCCAGTACTTC.

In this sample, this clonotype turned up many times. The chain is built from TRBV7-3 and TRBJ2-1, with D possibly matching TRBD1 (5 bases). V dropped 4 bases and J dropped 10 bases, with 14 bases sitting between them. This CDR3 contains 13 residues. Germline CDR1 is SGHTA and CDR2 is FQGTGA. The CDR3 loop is CASSSLGTGEQFF. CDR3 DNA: TGTGCCAGCAGCTCTCTAGGTACAGGCGAGCAGTTCTTC.

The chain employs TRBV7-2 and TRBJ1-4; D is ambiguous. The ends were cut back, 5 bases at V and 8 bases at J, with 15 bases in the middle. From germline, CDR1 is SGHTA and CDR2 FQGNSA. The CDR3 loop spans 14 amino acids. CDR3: CASSPGSRREKLFF. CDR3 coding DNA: TGTGCCAGCAGCCCCGGGTCTCGGAGGGAAAAACTGTTTTTT.

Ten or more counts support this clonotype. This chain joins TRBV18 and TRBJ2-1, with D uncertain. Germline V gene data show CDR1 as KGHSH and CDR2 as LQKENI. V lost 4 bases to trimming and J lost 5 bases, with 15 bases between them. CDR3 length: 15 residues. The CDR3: CASSLTPSYNNEQFF. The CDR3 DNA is TGTGCCAGCTCACTTACACCCAGCTATAACAATGAGCAGTTCTTC.

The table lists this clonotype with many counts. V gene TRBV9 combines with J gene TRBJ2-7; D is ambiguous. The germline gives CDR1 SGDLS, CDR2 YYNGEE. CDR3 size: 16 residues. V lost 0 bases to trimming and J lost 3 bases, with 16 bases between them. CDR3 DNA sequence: TGTGCCAGCAGCGTAGACCCCAGTTCAAACAGCTACGAGCAGTACTTC. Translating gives CASSVDPSSNSYEQYF. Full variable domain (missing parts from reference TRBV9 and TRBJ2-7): DSGVTQTPKHLITATGQRVTLRCSPRSGDLSVYWYQQSLDQGLQFLIQYYNGEERAKGNILERFSAQQFPDLHSELNLSSLELGDSALYFCASSVDPSSNSYEQYFGPGTRLTVT.

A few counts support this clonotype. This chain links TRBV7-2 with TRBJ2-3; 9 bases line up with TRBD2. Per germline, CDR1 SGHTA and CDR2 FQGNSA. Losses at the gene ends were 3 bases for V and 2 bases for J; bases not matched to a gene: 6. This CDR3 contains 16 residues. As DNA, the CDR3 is TGTGCCAGCAGCTTTGGACTAGCGCTATACACAGATACGCAGTATTTT. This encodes CASSFGLALYTDTQYF.

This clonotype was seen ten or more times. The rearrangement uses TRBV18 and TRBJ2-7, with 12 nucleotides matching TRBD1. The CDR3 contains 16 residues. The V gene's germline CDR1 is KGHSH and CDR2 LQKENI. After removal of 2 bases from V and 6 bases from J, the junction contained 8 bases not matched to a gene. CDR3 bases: TGTGCCAGCTCACCAACTACAGGGACAGGGGGCGTCGAGCAGTACTTC. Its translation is CASSPTTGTGGVEQYF.

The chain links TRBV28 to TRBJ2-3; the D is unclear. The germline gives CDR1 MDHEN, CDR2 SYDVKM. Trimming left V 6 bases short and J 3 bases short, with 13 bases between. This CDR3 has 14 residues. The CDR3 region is CASRHLGSTDTQYF. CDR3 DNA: TGTGCCAGCAGACACCTAGGATCGACAGATACGCAGTATTTT.

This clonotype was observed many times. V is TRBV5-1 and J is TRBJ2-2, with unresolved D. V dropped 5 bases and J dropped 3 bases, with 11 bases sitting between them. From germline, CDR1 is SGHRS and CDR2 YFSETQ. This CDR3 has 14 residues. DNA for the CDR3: TGCGCCAGCAGGTCTATCTCGTACACCGGGGAGCTGTTTTTT. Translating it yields CASRSISYTGELFF.

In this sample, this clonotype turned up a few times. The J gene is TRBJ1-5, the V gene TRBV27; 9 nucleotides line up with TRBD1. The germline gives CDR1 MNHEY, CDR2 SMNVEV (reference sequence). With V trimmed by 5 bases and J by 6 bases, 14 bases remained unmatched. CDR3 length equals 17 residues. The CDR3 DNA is TGTGCCAGCAGTGAGGGACAGGGTGTGGTAACTTTTCAGCCCCAGCATTTT. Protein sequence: CASSEGQGVVTFQPQHF.

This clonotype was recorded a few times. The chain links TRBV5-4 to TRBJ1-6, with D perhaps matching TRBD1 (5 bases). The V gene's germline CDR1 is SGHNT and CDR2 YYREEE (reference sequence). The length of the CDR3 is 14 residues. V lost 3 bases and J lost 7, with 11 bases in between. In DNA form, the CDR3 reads TGTGCCAGCAGCTCGGGAGGGGTAAATTCACCCCTCCACTTT. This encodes CASSSGGVNSPLHF. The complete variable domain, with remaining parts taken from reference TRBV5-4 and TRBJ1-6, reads ETGVTQSPTHLIKTRGQQVTLRCSSQSGHNTVSWYQQALGQGPQFIFQYYREEENGRGNFPPRFSGLQFPNYSSELNVNALELDDSALYLCASSSGGVNSPLHFGNGTRLTVT.

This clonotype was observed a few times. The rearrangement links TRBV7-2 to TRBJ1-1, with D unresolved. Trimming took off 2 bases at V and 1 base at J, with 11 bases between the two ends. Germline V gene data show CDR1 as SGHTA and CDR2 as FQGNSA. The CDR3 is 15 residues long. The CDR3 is CASSLIPRGNTEAFF. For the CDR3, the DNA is TGTGCCAGCAGCTTAATTCCGAGAGGGAACACTGAAGCTTTCTTT.

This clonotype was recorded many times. The CDR3 sequence is CASSSRTGETTEAFF. CDR3 coding DNA: TGTGCCAGCAGCTCCCGAACAGGTGAGACCACTGAAGCTTTCTTT. The V gene is TRBV9, the J gene TRBJ1-1, with a tentative D call TRBD1 (5 bases). Germline values: CDR1 SGDLS, CDR2 YYNGEE. The CDR3 runs to 15 residues. V lost 4 bases to trimming and J lost 4 bases, with 17 bases between them.

The CDR3 here is CASSPRDPMDEQYF. The CDR3 coding sequence is TGTGCCAGCAGTCCCCGGGACCCCATGGACGAGCAGTACTTC. This chain joins TRBV27 and TRBJ2-7; D possibly uses TRBD1 or TRBD2 (5 bases each). Trimming shortened V by 5 bases and J by 5 bases, and 16 bases separated the two germline ends. CDR1 MNHEY and CDR2 SMNVEV come from the germline V gene (reference sequence). This CDR3 has 14 amino acids.

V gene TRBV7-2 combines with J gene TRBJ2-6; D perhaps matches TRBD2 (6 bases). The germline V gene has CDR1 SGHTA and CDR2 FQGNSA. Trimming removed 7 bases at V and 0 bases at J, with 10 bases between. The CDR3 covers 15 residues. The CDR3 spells CASTLGGSGANVLTF. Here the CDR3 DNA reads TGTGCCAGCACCTTGGGGGGCTCTGGGGCCAACGTCCTGACTTTC.

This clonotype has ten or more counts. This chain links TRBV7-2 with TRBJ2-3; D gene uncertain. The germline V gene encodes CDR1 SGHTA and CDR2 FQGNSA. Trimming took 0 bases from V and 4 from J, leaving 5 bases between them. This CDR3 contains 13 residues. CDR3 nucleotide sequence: TGTGCCAGCAGCTTAGCGGGCGCAGATACGCAGTATTTT. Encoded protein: CASSLAGADTQYF.

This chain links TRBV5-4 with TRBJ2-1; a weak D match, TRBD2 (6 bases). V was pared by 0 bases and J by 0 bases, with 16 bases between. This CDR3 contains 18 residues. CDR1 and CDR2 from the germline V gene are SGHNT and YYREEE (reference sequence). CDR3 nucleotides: TGTGCCAGCAGCTTGGAGTTACTAGCTTCGAGCTCCTACAATGAGCAGTTCTTC. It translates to CASSLELLASSSYNEQFF.

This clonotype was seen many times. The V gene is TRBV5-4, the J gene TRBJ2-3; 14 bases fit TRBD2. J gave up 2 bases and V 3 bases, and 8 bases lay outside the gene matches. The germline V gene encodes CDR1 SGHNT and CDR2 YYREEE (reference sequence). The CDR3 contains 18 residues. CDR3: CASSSGLAGVVATDTQYF. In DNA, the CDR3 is TGTGCCAGCAGCTCGGGACTAGCGGGAGTTGTGGCCACAGATACGCAGTATTTT. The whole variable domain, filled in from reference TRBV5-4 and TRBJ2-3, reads ETGVTQSPTHLIKTRGQQVTLRCSSQSGHNTVSWYQQALGQGPQFIFQYYREEENGRGNFPPRFSGLQFPNYSSELNVNALELDDSALYLCASSSGLAGVVATDTQYFGPGTRLTVL.